This T cell receptor beta chain was sequenced during a study of shared clonotypes between healthy human individuals. Study overall: CD4 naive and memory got three plates each, CD8 naive two, CD8 memory one.

Assay execution took place at the deep level. Clones were read by immunoSEQ multiplex PCR, and TCRdb kept only the in-frame ones, dropping some. The sample has about 800,000 clones, 96% seen once. The CDR3 covers 13 residues. V was pared by 0 bases and J by 8 bases, with 8 bases between. The germline V gene has CDR1 MNHEY and CDR2 SVGAGI. Naive CD8 cells lacked CD45RO and underwent positive selection for CCR7, leaving out terminally differentiated effector memory CD45RA+ cells. The donors were adults (healthy and HIV-negative) with no recent acute infections or vaccinations. The source material was naive CD8+ T cells sorted from blood. This TCR was recovered from a man between 25 and 39 years old in good health. The chain couples TRBV6-5 to TRBJ1-5; D uncertain. In DNA form, the CDR3 reads TGTGCCAGCAGTTACTCGGCCGTGGAGCCCCAGCATTTT. Its protein is CASSYSAVEPQHF.